Shown below are 11 T cell receptor beta chains from a single sample sequenced in a study of cytomegalovirus exposure and HLA in healthy donors (dated by TCRdb to 2016 to 2017). The library was produced with the immunoSEQ multiplex PCR assay. The multiplex PCR relied on a mix of 60 forward primers for TCR Vbeta segments and 13 reverse primers for TCR Jbeta segments. As stored in TCRdb, this immuneACCESS dataset retains in-frame rearrangements with V and J assigned. A fraction of the clones does not appear; measured against another copy, unresolved V genes explain less than half of the discrepancy, and the remainder lacks a known reason. The sample table holds roughly 56,000 clones, of which about four fifths were seen once. In total, the top ten clones hold around 54% of the sample. The sample consisted of PBMCs. These receptors were obtained from a middle-aged man in good health and CMV-seropositive.

This clone was seen a few times. The CDR3 region is CASVRGNNQPQHF. The CDR3 nucleotides are TGTGCCAGCGTTAGGGGGAACAATCAGCCCCAGCATTTT. This chain links TRBV6-5 with TRBJ1-5, with D possibly being TRBD1 (6 bases). Germline V gene sequence: CDR1 MNHEY, CDR2 SVGAGI. The CDR3 runs to 13 residues. The V gene lost 8 bases and the J gene lost 3 bases, with 11 bases spanning the gap.

The chain has TRBV5-4 and TRBJ1-2, with TRBD1 as a possible D gene (5 bases). This CDR3 spans 13 amino acids. Germline CDR1 is SGHNT and CDR2 is YYREEE (reference sequence). V dropped 0 bases and J dropped 7 bases, with 10 bases sitting between them. The CDR3 bases are TGTGCCAGCAGCTTGGATTGGGGGGGTGGCTACACCTTC. It specifies CASSLDWGGGYTF.

This clone is a singleton in its sample. The chain links TRBV18 to TRBJ1-1; D possibly corresponds to TRBD1 (5 bases). Germline loops: CDR1 KGHSH, CDR2 LQKENI. Trimming removed 4 bases at V and 1 base at J, with 7 bases between. CDR3 length equals 13 residues. As DNA, the CDR3 is TGTGCCAGCTCACAGGGGCCGAACACTGAAGCTTTCTTT. This sequence encodes CASSQGPNTEAFF.

The chain joins TRBV7-9 to TRBJ2-7; 9 bases line up with TRBD2. Germline-derived CDR1 and CDR2 are SEHNR and FQNEAQ (reference sequence). The trim removed 7 bases at V and 7 bases at J, leaving 14 bases unmatched. There are 15 residues in the CDR3. The CDR3 region has the DNA TGTGCCAGCACCGAAACTAGCGGGCAAACAGGGGAGCAGTACTTC. Residues: CASTETSGQTGEQYF.

The chain combines TRBV30 with TRBJ2-3, with 13 bases lining up with TRBD2. The CDR3 spans 15 residues. The V segment lost 5 bases and the J segment 5 bases; nucleotides outside the gene matches: 7. Germline CDR1 reads GTSNPN; CDR2 reads SVGIG (reference sequence). The CDR3 sequence: CAWATSGGAGDTQYF. Written as DNA, the CDR3 is TGTGCCTGGGCCACTAGCGGGGGGGCCGGAGATACGCAGTATTTT. Full variable domain (missing parts from reference TRBV30 and TRBJ2-3): SQTIHQWPATLVQPVGSPLSLECTVEGTSNPNLYWYRQAAGRGLQLLFYSVGIGQISSEVPQNLSASRPQDRQFILSSKKLLLSDSGFYLCAWATSGGAGDTQYFGPGTRLTVL.

By share, this clone ranks as medium-sized. The sample contains more than one DNA sequence encoding this CDR3. The rearrangement joins TRBV19 to TRBJ2-1; D ambiguous. CDR3 length equals 15 residues. Deletions cut 3 bases from V and 5 bases from J, with 14 bases between. Per the germline V gene, CDR1 is LNHDA and CDR2 is SQIVND (reference sequence). Here the CDR3 DNA reads TGTGCCAGTAGTATCGGCCCCCTAGAGCACAATGAGCAGTTCTTC. Translation gives CASSIGPLEHNEQFF.

The gene calls are TRBV7-6 and TRBJ1-5; no clear D. Germline V gene sequence: CDR1 SGHVS, CDR2 FNYEAQ. This CDR3 region has 15 residues. The V gene lost 11 bases and the J gene lost 0 bases, with 17 bases spanning the gap. The CDR3: CARNPDGDSNQPQHF. CDR3 bases: TGTGCCCGAAACCCGGACGGGGATAGCAATCAGCCCCAGCATTTT.

The CDR3 coding sequence is TGCAGCGGCCGGACAGGGGGTAGTGTGAACACTGAAGCTTTCTTT. Encoded protein: CSGRTGGSVNTEAFF. This chain links TRBV29-1 with TRBJ1-1, with 10 bases matching TRBD1. Germline-derived CDR1 and CDR2 are SQVTM and ANQGSEA. This CDR3 region has 15 residues. Unmatched junction bases numbered 8, after V lost 7 bases and J lost 0 bases.

This clone was counted once. This rearrangement joins TRBV9 to TRBJ2-7; 11 nucleotides agree with TRBD1. CDR3 length: 15 residues. Germline assignment: CDR1 SGDLS and CDR2 YYNGEE. V shed 0 bases, J shed 6 bases, and the junction held 5 bases outside the gene matches. The CDR3 reads CASSVASGQGAEQYF. In nucleotides, the CDR3 is TGTGCCAGCAGCGTAGCTAGCGGACAGGGGGCCGAGCAGTACTTC.

This clone was found a few times. This chain uses TRBV4-3 with TRBJ1-5; 9 bases fit TRBD1. The V gene end was trimmed by 0 bases and the J gene end by 4 bases; junction bases not matched to a gene: 4. CDR1 and CDR2 from the germline V gene are LGHNA and YSLEER. This CDR3 has 16 residues. In nucleotides, the CDR3 is TGCGCCAGCAGCCAAGATAGGGGACAGGGAAATCAGCCCCAGCATTTT. It codes for CASSQDRGQGNQPQHF.

In this sample, this clone turned up a few times. The rearrangement joins TRBV4-2 to TRBJ2-5, with a weak D call TRBD1 (6 bases). Trimming stripped 0 bases from V and 5 bases from J, with 13 bases between. Germline CDR1 reads LGHNA; CDR2 reads YNFKEQ. This CDR3 contains 15 residues. For the CDR3, the DNA is TGTGCCAGCAGCCAAGATGACAGGCTTGGGGAGACCCAGTACTTC. It yields the protein CASSQDDRLGETQYF.